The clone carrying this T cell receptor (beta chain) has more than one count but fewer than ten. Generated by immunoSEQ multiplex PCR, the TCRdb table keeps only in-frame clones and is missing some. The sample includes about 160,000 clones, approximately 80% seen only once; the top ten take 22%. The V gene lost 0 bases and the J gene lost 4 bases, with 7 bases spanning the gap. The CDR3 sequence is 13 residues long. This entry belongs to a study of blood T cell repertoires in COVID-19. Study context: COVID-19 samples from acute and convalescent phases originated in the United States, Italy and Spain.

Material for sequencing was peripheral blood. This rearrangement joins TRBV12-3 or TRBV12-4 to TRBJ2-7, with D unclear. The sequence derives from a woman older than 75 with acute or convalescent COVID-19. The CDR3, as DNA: TGTGCCAGCAGTTTAGCGGTGAGGTACGAGCAGTACTTC. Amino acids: CASSLAVRYEQYF.